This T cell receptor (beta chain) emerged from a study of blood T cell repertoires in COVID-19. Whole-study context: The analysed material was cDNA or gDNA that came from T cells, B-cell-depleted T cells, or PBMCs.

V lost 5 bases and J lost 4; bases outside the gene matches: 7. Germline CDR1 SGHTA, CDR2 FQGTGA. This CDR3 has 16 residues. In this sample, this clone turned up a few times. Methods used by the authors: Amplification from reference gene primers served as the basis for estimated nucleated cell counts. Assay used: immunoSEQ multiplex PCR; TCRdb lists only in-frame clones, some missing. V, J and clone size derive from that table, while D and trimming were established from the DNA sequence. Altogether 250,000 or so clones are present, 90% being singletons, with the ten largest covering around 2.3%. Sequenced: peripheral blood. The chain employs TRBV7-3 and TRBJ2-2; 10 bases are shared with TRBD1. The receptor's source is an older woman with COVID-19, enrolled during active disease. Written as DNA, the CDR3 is TGTGCCAGCAGCCTTCGGACAGGGGGAGTCACCGGGGAGCTGTTTTTT. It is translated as CASSLRTGGVTGELFF.